These 11 T cell receptor beta chains share one sample of origin, sequenced in a study of cytomegalovirus exposure and HLA in healthy donors. A multiplex PCR was run with 60 Vbeta primers and 13 Jbeta primers. Sequencing was performed with immunoSEQ multiplex PCR; in TCRdb, only in-frame clones are kept and a portion is missing. The sample records roughly 100,000 clones, around 75% being singletons. The source material was PBMCs. These TCRs come from a man aged 25-45 years in good health and CMV-seronegative.

The chain is built from TRBV9 and TRBJ2-1; D not resolved. Germline-derived CDR1 and CDR2 are SGDLS and YYNGEE. This CDR3 is built from 13 residues. The V end was cut by 2 bases, the J end by 10 bases, with 13 bases between. CDR3 sequence reads: CASSVHPGAEQFF. CDR3 DNA: TGTGCCAGCAGCGTTCATCCCGGAGCCGAGCAGTTCTTC.

The chain has TRBV7-8 and TRBJ2-3, with 7 bases fitting TRBD2. Germline CDR1 is SGHVS and CDR2 is FQNEAQ. V lost 8 bases to trimming and J lost 3 bases; unmatched junction nucleotides: 5. This CDR3 region has 13 residues. This CDR3 is CASAREGTDTQYF. DNA of the CDR3: TGTGCCAGCGCCAGGGAGGGAACAGATACGCAGTATTTT.

V is TRBV28 and J is TRBJ2-7; D perhaps matches TRBD2 (6 bases). Germline CDR1 is MDHEN and CDR2 is SYDVKM. The CDR3 is 14 amino acids. V lost 3 bases, J lost 2 bases, and 11 bases lay in between. CDR3: CASSLPLAPYEQYF. CDR3 coding DNA: TGTGCCAGCAGTTTGCCCCTAGCGCCCTACGAGCAGTACTTC.

This clone was seen ten or more times. Within the sample, other DNA sequences also encode this same CDR3. J is TRBJ2-3 and V is TRBV7-2; D not resolved. The V gene lost 1 base and the J gene lost 0 bases, with 5 bases spanning the gap. Germline V gene sequence: CDR1 SGHTA, CDR2 FQGNSA. The CDR3 is 14 residues long. CDR3 nucleotide sequence: TGTGCCAGCAGCTTAGGGGCTAGCACAGATACGCAGTATTTT. Translated, it gives CASSLGASTDTQYF. The complete variable domain, with remaining parts taken from reference TRBV7-2 and TRBJ2-3, reads GAGVSQSPSNKVTEKGKDVELRCDPISGHTALYWYRQSLGQGLEFLIYFQGNSAPDKSGLPSDRFSAERTGGSVSTLTIQRTQQEDSAVYLCASSLGASTDTQYFGPGTRLTVL.

The rearrangement links TRBV7-2 to TRBJ2-3, with D possibly being TRBD2 (5 bases). V lost 2 bases to trimming and J lost 7 bases, with 13 bases between them. Germline CDR1 SGHTA, CDR2 FQGNSA. The length of the CDR3 is 14 residues. The chain's CDR3 is CASSLNGRAYTQYF. CDR3 bases: TGTGCCAGCAGCTTAAATGGGAGAGCCTATACGCAGTATTTT. The full variable domain, with the rest looked up from reference TRBV7-2 and TRBJ2-3, is GAGVSQSPSNKVTEKGKDVELRCDPISGHTALYWYRQSLGQGLEFLIYFQGNSAPDKSGLPSDRFSAERTGGSVSTLTIQRTQQEDSAVYLCASSLNGRAYTQYFGPGTRLTVL.

The chain links TRBV9 to TRBJ2-1; D is possibly TRBD2 (6 bases). From germline, CDR1 is SGDLS and CDR2 YYNGEE. V was trimmed by 3 bases and J by 4 bases, leaving 17 bases between them. This CDR3 region has 16 residues. This CDR3 reads CASSASGVHQYNEQFF. CDR3 nucleotides: TGTGCCAGCAGCGCCTCGGGGGTCCACCAGTACAATGAGCAGTTCTTC.

The sample holds a few counts of this clone. The chain carries TRBV7-3 and TRBJ2-5; TRBD1 is a possible D gene (6 bases). Germline V CDR1 and CDR2: SGHTA, FQGTGA. The V and J ends lost 5 bases and 2 bases respectively, with 12 bases between them. The CDR3 loop spans 14 amino acids. The CDR3: CASSQQGGQETQYF. DNA for the CDR3: TGTGCCAGCAGCCAACAGGGCGGGCAAGAGACCCAGTACTTC.

This clone was seen only a few times. The chain carries TRBV4-1 and TRBJ2-6; 12 bases are a match to TRBD1. The germline gives CDR1 MGHRA, CDR2 YSYEKL. The CDR3 length is 18 residues. The V gene end was trimmed by 3 bases and the J gene end by 2 bases; junction bases not matched to a gene: 5. CDR3 loop: CASSQPGQGAPGANVLTF. The CDR3, as DNA: TGCGCCAGCAGCCAGCCGGGACAGGGGGCGCCTGGGGCCAACGTCCTGACTTTC.

The chain joins TRBV5-6 to TRBJ2-7, with TRBD1 as a possible D gene (6 bases). The CDR3 contains 14 residues. Germline V lookup: CDR1 SGHDT, CDR2 YYEEEE. Trimming shortened V by 4 bases and J by 4 bases, and 15 bases separated the two germline ends. CDR3 in amino acids: CASSPRLGAYEQYF. The CDR3 DNA follows: TGTGCCAGCAGCCCCCGACTGGGGGCTTACGAGCAGTACTTC.

The V and J genes are TRBV7-2 and TRBJ2-7, with 8 bases identical to TRBD2. The CDR3 spans 16 residues. Trimming removed 4 bases from V and 0 bases from J; junction bases left unmatched: 8. CDR1 SGHTA and CDR2 FQGNSA come from the germline V gene. This CDR3 reads CASSYTSGSISYEQYF. In DNA form, the CDR3 reads TGTGCCAGCAGCTATACTAGCGGCTCGATCTCCTACGAGCAGTACTTC.

In its sample, this clone was seen once. CDR3 region: CASSEDRGLETQYF. The CDR3 DNA reads TGTGCCAGCAGCGAGGACAGGGGGCTCGAGACCCAGTACTTC. This chain connects TRBV7-9 to TRBJ2-5; 11 bases fit TRBD1. Trimming removed 5 bases from V and 5 bases from J; junction bases left unmatched: 4. The germline CDR1 and CDR2 sequences are SEHNR and FQNEAQ (reference sequence). CDR3 length: 14 residues.